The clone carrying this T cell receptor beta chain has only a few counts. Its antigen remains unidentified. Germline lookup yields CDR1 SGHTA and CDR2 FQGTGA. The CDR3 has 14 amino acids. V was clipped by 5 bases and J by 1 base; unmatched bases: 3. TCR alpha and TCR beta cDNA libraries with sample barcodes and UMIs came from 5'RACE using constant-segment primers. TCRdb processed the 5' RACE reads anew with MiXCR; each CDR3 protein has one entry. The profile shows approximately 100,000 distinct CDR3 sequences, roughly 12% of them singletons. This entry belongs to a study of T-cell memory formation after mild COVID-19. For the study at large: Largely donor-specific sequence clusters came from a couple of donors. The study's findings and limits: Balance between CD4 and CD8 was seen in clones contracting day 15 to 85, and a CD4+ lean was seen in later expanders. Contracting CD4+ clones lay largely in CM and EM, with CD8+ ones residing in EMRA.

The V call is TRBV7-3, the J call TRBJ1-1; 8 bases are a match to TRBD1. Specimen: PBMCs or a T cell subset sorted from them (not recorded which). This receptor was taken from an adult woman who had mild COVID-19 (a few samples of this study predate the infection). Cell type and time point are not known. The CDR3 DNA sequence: TGTGCCAGCAGCCTCGGGACAGGGAACACTGAAGCTTTCTTT. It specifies CASSLGTGNTEAFF. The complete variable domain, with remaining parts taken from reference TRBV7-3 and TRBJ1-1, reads GAGVSQTPSNKVTEKGKYVELRCDPISGHTALYWYRQSLGQGPEFLIYFQGTGAADDSGLPNDRFFAVRPEGSVSTLKIQRTERGDSAVYLCASSLGTGNTEAFFGQGTRLTVV.